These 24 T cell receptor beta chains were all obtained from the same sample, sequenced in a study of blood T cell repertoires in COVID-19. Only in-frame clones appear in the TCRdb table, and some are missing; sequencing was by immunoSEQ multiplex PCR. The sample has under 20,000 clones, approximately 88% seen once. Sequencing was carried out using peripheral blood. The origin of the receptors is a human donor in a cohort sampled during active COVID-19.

For the CDR3, the DNA is TGTGCCAGCAGCGTAGGACAGAAGAACACTGAAGCTTTCTTT. It yields the protein CASSVGQKNTEAFF. The chain uses TRBV7-2 and TRBJ1-1; perhaps TRBD1 as D (6 bases). This CDR3 spans 14 amino acids. Germline V gene sequence: CDR1 SGHTA, CDR2 FQGNSA. The ends were cut back, 5 bases at V and 1 base at J, with 11 bases in the middle. Filled out from reference TRBV7-2 and TRBJ1-1, the complete variable domain reads GAGVSQSPSNKVTEKGKDVELRCDPISGHTALYWYRQSLGQGLEFLIYFQGNSAPDKSGLPSDRFSAERTGGSVSTLTIQRTQQEDSAVYLCASSVGQKNTEAFFGQGTRLTVV.

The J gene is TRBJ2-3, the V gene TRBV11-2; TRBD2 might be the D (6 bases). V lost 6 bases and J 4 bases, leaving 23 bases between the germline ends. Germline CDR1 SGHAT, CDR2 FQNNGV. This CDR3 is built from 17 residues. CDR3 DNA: TGTGCCAGCAGAGCCGTCCTGGGCGGGAATCCCGCAGATACGCAGTATTTT. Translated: CASRAVLGGNPADTQYF.

In DNA, the CDR3 is TGTGCCAGCAGTACCAGGGGAGACACCATATATTTT. Translating gives CASSTRGDTIYF. The chain recombines TRBV28 with TRBJ1-3, with D tentatively TRBD1 (6 bases). Per the germline V gene, CDR1 is MDHEN and CDR2 is SYDVKM. Trimming stripped 5 bases from V and 8 bases from J, with 10 bases between. The CDR3 extends over 12 amino acids.

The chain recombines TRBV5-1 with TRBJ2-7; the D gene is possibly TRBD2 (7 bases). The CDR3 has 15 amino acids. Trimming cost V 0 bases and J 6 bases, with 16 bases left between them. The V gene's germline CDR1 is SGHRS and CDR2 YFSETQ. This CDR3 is CASSLAARGGREQYF. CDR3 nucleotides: TGCGCCAGCAGCTTGGCTGCGAGGGGGGGACGCGAGCAGTACTTC.

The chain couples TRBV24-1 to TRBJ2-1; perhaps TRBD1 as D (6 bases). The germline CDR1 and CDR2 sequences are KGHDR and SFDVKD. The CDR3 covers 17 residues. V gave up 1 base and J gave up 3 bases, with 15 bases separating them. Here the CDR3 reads CATSDFPDTGNYNEQFF. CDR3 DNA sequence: TGTGCCACCAGTGATTTCCCCGACACAGGGAACTACAATGAGCAGTTCTTC.

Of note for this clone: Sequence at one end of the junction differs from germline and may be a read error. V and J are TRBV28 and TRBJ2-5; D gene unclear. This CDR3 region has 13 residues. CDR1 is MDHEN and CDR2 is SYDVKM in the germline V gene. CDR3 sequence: CASSLGVHRVPHF. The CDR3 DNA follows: TGTGCCAGCAGTTTAGGAGTTCATCGGGTCCCGCACTTC.

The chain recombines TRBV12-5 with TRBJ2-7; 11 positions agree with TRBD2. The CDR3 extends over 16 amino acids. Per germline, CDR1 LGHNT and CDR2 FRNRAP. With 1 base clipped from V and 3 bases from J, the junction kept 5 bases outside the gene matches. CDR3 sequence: CASGLDLAGGYYEQYF. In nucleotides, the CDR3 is TGTGCTAGTGGTTTGGATCTAGCGGGAGGCTACTACGAGCAGTACTTC.

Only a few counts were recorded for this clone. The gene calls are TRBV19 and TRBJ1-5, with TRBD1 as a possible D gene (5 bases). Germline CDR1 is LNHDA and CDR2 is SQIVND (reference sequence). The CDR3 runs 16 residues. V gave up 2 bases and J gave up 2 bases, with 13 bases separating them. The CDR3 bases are TGTGCCAGTAGTATAACTACAGGTGGGGGCAATCAGCCCCAGCATTTT. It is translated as CASSITTGGGNQPQHF.

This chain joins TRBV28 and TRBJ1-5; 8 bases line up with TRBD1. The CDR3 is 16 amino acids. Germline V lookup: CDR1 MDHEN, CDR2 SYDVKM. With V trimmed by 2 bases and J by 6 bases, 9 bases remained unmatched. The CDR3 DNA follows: TGTGCCAGCAGTTTACGGGGTCAGGGGGCGTTTCAGCCCCAGCATTTT. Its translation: CASSLRGQGAFQPQHF.

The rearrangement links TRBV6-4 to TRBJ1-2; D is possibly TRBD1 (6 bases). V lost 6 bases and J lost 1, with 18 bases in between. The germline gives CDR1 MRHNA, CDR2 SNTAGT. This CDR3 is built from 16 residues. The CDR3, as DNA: TGTGCCAGCAGCCCACAGGGCTCGGGTCGTAACTATGGCTACACCTTC. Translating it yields CASSPQGSGRNYGYTF.

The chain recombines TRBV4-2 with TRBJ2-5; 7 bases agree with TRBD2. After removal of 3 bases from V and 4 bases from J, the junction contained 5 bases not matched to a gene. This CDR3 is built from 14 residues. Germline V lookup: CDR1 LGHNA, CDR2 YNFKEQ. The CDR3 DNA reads TGTGCCAGCAGCCAGGGGGAGGGAGGAGAGACCCAGTACTTC. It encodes CASSQGEGGETQYF.

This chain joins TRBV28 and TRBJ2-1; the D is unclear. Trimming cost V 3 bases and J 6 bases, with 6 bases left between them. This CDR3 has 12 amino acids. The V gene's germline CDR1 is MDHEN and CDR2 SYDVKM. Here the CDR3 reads CASSFSSNEQFF. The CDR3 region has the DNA TGTGCCAGCAGTTTTTCTAGCAATGAGCAGTTCTTC. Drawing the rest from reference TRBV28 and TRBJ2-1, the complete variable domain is DVKVTQSSRYLVKRTGEKVFLECVQDMDHENMFWYRQDPGLGLRLIYFSYDVKMKEKGDIPEGYSVSREKKERFSLILESASTNQTSMYLCASSFSSNEQFFGPGTRLTVL.

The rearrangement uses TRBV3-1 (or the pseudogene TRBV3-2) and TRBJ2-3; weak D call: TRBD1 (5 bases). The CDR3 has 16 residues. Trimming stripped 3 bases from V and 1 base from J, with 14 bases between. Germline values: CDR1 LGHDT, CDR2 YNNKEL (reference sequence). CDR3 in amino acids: CASSQLQGWGTDTQYF. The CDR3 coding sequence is TGTGCCAGCAGCCAGCTGCAGGGCTGGGGCACAGATACGCAGTATTTT.

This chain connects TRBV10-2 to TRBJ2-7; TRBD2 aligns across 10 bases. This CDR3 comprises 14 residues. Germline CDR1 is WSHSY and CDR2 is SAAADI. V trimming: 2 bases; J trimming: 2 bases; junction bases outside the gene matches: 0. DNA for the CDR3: TGCGCCAGCAGTGAGAGCGGGAGGGCCTACGAGCAGTACTTC. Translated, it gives CASSESGRAYEQYF.

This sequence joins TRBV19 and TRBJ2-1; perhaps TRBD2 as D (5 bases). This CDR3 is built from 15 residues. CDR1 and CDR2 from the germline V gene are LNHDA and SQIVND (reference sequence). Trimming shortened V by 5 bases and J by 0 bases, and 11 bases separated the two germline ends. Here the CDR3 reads CASSSDYSSYNEQFF. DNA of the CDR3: TGTGCCAGTAGTTCAGACTACAGCTCCTACAATGAGCAGTTCTTC. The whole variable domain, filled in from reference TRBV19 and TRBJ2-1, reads DGGITQSPKYLFRKEGQNVTLSCEQNLNHDAMYWYRQDPGQGLRLIYYSQIVNDFQKGDIAEGYSVSREKKESFPLTVTSAQKNPTAFYLCASSSDYSSYNEQFFGPGTRLTVL.

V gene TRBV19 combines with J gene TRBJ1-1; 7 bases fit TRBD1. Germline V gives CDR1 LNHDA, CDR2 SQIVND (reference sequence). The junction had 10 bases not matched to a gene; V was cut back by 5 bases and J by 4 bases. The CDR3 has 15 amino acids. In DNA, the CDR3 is TGTGCCAGTAGTCGGGTTAGGGGGCTGGGCACTGAAGCTTTCTTT. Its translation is CASSRVRGLGTEAFF. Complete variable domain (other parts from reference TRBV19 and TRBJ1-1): DGGITQSPKYLFRKEGQNVTLSCEQNLNHDAMYWYRQDPGQGLRLIYYSQIVNDFQKGDIAEGYSVSREKKESFPLTVTSAQKNPTAFYLCASSRVRGLGTEAFFGQGTRLTVV.

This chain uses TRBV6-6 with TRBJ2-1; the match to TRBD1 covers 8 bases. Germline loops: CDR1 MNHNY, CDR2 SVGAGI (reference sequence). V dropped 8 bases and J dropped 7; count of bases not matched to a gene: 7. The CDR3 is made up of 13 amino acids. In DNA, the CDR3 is TGTGCCAGCCGACAGGGGTCCAAAAATGAGCAGTTCTTC. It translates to CASRQGSKNEQFF.

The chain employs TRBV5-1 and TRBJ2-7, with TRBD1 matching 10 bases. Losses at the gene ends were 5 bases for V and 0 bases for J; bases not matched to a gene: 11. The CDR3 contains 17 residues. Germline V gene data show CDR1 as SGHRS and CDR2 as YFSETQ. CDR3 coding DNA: TGCGCCAGCAGTAAAGCCGGGACAGGGGTTCGCTCCTACGAGCAGTACTTC. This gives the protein CASSKAGTGVRSYEQYF.

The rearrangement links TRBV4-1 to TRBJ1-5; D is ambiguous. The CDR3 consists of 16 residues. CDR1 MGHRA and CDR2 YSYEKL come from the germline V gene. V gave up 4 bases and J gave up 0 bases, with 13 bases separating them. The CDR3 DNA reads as TGCGCCAGCAGCCCGCCCGGAGCTTATAGCAATCAGCCCCAGCATTTT. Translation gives CASSPPGAYSNQPQHF.

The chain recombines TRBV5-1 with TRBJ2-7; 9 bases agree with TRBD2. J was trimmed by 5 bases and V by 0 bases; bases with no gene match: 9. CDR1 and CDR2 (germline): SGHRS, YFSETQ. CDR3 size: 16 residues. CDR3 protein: CASSLGGGREGDEQYF. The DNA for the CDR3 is TGCGCCAGCAGCTTGGGAGGCGGGCGGGAGGGCGACGAGCAGTACTTC.

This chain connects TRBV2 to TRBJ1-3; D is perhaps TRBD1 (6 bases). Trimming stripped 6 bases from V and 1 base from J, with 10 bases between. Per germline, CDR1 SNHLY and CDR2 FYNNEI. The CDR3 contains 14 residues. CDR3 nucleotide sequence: TGTGCCAGCAGAGCGACAGGTTCTGGAAACACCATATATTTT. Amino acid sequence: CASRATGSGNTIYF.

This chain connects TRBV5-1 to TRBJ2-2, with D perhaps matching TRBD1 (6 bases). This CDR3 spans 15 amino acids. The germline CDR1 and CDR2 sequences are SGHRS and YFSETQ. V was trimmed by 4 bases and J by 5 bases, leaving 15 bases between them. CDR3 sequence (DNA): TGCGCCAGCAGCCGTGATCAGGGGTCTACCGGGGAGCTGTTTTTT. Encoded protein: CASSRDQGSTGELFF.

This chain's CDR3 is CASHKGREGQRKFF. DNA for the CDR3: TGTGCCAGCCACAAAGGGCGAGAGGGCCAACGAAAGTTCTTC. The rearrangement uses TRBV6-5 and TRBJ2-1; D possibly corresponds to TRBD2 (5 bases). CDR1 and CDR2 from the germline V gene are MNHEY and SVGAGI. Trimming pared 8 bases from V and 14 bases from J, leaving 25 bases between. The CDR3 loop spans 14 amino acids.

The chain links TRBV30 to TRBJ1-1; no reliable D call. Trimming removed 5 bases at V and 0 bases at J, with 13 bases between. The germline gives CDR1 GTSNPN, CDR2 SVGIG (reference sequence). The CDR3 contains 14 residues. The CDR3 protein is CAWGGVYMNTEAFF. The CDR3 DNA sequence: TGTGCCTGGGGCGGAGTTTACATGAACACTGAAGCTTTCTTT. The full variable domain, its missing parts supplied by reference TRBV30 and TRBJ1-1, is SQTIHQWPATLVQPVGSPLSLECTVEGTSNPNLYWYRQAAGRGLQLLFYSVGIGQISSEVPQNLSASRPQDRQFILSSKKLLLSDSGFYLCAWGGVYMNTEAFFGQGTRLTVV.